What follows is one T cell receptor beta chain and its context. The sample comes from a study of STAT5B mutations in CD4+ large granular lymphocyte leukemia. Using immunoSEQ multiplex PCR, the repertoire was profiled, and TCRdb retains in-frame clones only, with some absent. The repertoire holds some 30,000 clones, with nearly 80% as singletons. Sequenced material: CD4+ T cells from blood buffy coats. This receptor was taken from a human donor in good health.

DNA for the CDR3: TGTGCCAGTACCTACCGACAGGGAATAGATTACACCTTC. Encoded protein: CASTYRQGIDYTF. The genes are TRBV19 and TRBJ1-2; 7 bases are a match to TRBD1. Germline trimming cut 7 bases from V and 11 bases from J; bases unmatched to any gene: 13. This CDR3 is 13 amino acids long. The germline V gene has CDR1 LNHDA and CDR2 SQIVND (reference sequence). Full variable domain (remainder filled in from reference TRBV19 and TRBJ1-2): DGGITQSPKYLFRKEGQNVTLSCEQNLNHDAMYWYRQDPGQGLRLIYYSQIVNDFQKGDIAEGYSVSREKKESFPLTVTSAQKNPTAFYLCASTYRQGIDYTFGSGTRLTVV.